This record covers a single TCR beta chain. This entry belongs to a study of OX40 agonist ivuxolimab in advanced cancers. Produced via immunoSEQ multiplex PCR; TCRdb's table is partial and in-frame only. The sample comprises roughly 20,000 clones, about 70% of which are singletons, and 33% rests with the top ten. The CDR3 sequence is 13 residues long. The germline gives CDR1 SNHLY, CDR2 FYNNEI. Trimming shortened V by 4 bases and J by 6 bases, and 13 bases separated the two germline ends. This specimen was CD4+ or CD8+ T cells sorted from blood, taken in a trial of the OX40 agonist ivuxolimab. This sequence was found in an adult with an advanced solid tumor such as melanoma, head and neck, liver or kidney cancer. The V call is TRBV2, the J call TRBJ2-7; the D gene is possibly TRBD1 (5 bases). The CDR3 nucleotides read TGTGCCAGCAGTGGTCGACAGTTGGGCGAGCAGTACTTC. Translated, it gives CASSGRQLGEQYF.